Listed below are T cell receptor beta chains from one sample, sequenced in a study of blood T cell repertoires in COVID-19. TCRdb keeps only in-frame clones here, not all; method: immunoSEQ multiplex PCR. This table holds some 160,000 clones, 88% found once. Specimen: peripheral blood. These receptors were obtained from a man aged 50 to 59 who had recovered from COVID-19. Both conserved end residues are part of each CDR3. D genes are given only for firm matches. Size values are once, few and many counts, or a class for expanded clones, and some rows have none.

-	TRBV19	-	TRBJ2-7	TGTGCCAGTAGTCCCCGGGGGACCTACGAGCAGTACTTC	CASSPRGTYEQYF
TRBD2	TRBV6-1	-	TRBJ2-3	TGTGCCAGCAGTGAATGGGCTAGCGGGGGGATAGATACGCAGTATTTT	CASSEWASGGIDTQYF
-	TRBV18	-	TRBJ2-1	TGTGCCAGCTCACGTGACTGGACCTACAATGAGCAGTTCTTC	CASSRDWTYNEQFF
-	TRBV19	-	TRBJ1-1	TGTGCCACAAGTAGGGCAGGGCAGAACACTGAAGCTTTCTTT	CATSRAGQNTEAFF
-	TRBV12-3/TRBV12-4	-	TRBJ2-2	TGTGCCAGCAGTTTAATGGGAGCCGGGGAGCTGTTTTTT	CASSLMGAGELFF
TRBD1	TRBV16	-	TRBJ1-2	TGTGCCAGCAGCCCCCGGGACAGGATTAACTATGGCTACACCTTC	CASSPRDRINYGYTF
TRBD2	TRBV29-1	-	TRBJ2-3	TGCAGCGTTGTACTGGGACTAGCGGGGTTCGCAGATACGCAGTATTTT	CSVVLGLAGFADTQYF
-	TRBV18	-	TRBJ2-6	TGTGCCAGCTCCCGTACTTCTGGGGCCAACGTCCTGACTTTC	CASSRTSGANVLTF
-	TRBV27	-	TRBJ2-3	TGTGCCAGCAGCTGGGCTTTCACAGATACGCAGTATTTT	CASSWAFTDTQYF
-	TRBV18	-	TRBJ1-2	TGTGCCAGCTCATCCAACGGGGTAGATAACTATGGCTACACCTTC	CASSSNGVDNYGYTF
-	TRBV7-9	-	TRBJ2-3	TGTGCCAGCAGCTTAGCGTCGGCAGCCGGGGATACGCAGTATTTT	CASSLASAAGDTQYF
TRBD1	TRBV5-4	-	TRBJ1-3	TGTGCCAGCAGCCCTCGACAGGGTGGGGACACCATATATTTT	CASSPRQGGDTIYF
TRBD1	TRBV11-2	-	TRBJ2-1	TGTGCCAGCAGCATAATCAGGGGGCGGTCCTACAATGAGCAGTTCTTC	CASSIIRGRSYNEQFF
-	TRBV7-2	-	TRBJ2-1	TGTGCCAGCAGCCGGGGACTCTACAATGAGCAGTTCTTC	CASSRGLYNEQFF
-	TRBV9	-	TRBJ1-5	TGTGCCAGCAACTATCTTGGGGAGGGCCAGCCCCAGCATTTT	CASNYLGEGQPQHF
-	TRBV2	-	TRBJ1-5	TGTGCCAGCAGTAGGAGCAGCAATCAGCCCCAGCATTTT	CASSRSSNQPQHF
-	TRBV6-5	-	TRBJ1-2	TGTGCCAGCACCCCAGGGCGCGATTATGGCTACACCTTC	CASTPGRDYGYTF
TRBD1	TRBV25-1	-	TRBJ1-1	TGTGCCAGCAGTGACAGGGGGCTTGGGAACACTGAAGCTTTCTTT	CASSDRGLGNTEAFF
TRBD1	TRBV5-1	-	TRBJ2-5	TGCGCCAGCAGCTTGGTCCCGAACAGGGGTGAGACCCAGTACTTC	CASSLVPNRGETQYF
-	TRBV7-2	-	TRBJ1-2	TGTGCCAGCAGCCCAGCAGCGGGGGGTATGACGGATGGCTACACCTTC	CASSPAAGGMTDGYTF
-	TRBV3-1/TRBV3-2	-	TRBJ1-3	TGTGCCAGCAGCCAAGATCCCCCGGGATTTTTAGGGCCTGGAAACACCATATATTTT	CASSQDPPGFLGPGNTIYF
TRBD1	TRBV12-3/TRBV12-4	-	TRBJ1-1	TGTGCCAGCAGCACAGGGGTTCGCACTGAAGCTTTCTTT	CASSTGVRTEAFF
-	TRBV5-6	-	TRBJ2-5	TGTGCCAGCAGCGGGGAACGGAGGTGGGAGACCCAGTACTTC	CASSGERRWETQYF
-	TRBV12-3/TRBV12-4	-	TRBJ2-7	TGTGCCAGCAGTCCCCGACAGGATGGCGAGCAGTACTTC	CASSPRQDGEQYF
-	TRBV5-8	-	TRBJ2-3	TGTGCCAGCAGCTCGCCTCAGGGGAGAGCCACAGATACGCAGTATTTT	CASSSPQGRATDTQYF
-	TRBV5-1	-	TRBJ2-7	TGCGCCAGCAGTACGGGACTCCCCTACGAGCAGTACTTC	CASSTGLPYEQYF
-	TRBV5-6	-	TRBJ2-5	TGTGCCAGCAGCTTGGGACAGGTCCCGGGGACCCAGTACTTC	CASSLGQVPGTQYF
-	TRBV7-9	-	TRBJ2-5	TGTGCCAGCAGCTTAGTCCAGGGCCAAGAGACCCAGTACTTC	CASSLVQGQETQYF
TRBD1	TRBV3-1/TRBV3-2	once	TRBJ1-2	TGTGCCAGCAGCTCCCGAGGGGGCCAGAATAACTATGGCTACACCTTC	CASSSRGGQNNYGYTF
-	TRBV18	-	TRBJ2-2	TGTGCCAGCTCCTACAGGGAGAACACCGGGGAGCTGTTTTTT	CASSYRENTGELFF
TRBD1	TRBV6-5	-	TRBJ2-5	TGTGCCAGCAGATCAGGGGGAAGAGAGACCCAGTACTTC	CASRSGGRETQYF
TRBD2	TRBV4-3	-	TRBJ2-7	TGCGCCAGCAGTGACGGACTAGCGGGGACCGGGGGCTACGAGCAGTACTTC	CASSDGLAGTGGYEQYF
-	TRBV21-1	-	TRBJ2-3	TGTGCCAGCAGCCTCCGACTTTGCACAGATACGCAGTATTTT	CASSLRLCTDTQYF
-	TRBV30	-	TRBJ1-2	TGTGCCTGGAGTCAAGGGCCCAACTCGGGAGGCTACACCTTC	CAWSQGPNSGGYTF
TRBD1	TRBV6-5	-	TRBJ1-6	TGTGCCAGCAGTTACGGGACAGGCGGATCACCCCTCCACTTT	CASSYGTGGSPLHF
TRBD2	TRBV27	once	TRBJ2-1	TGTGCCAGCACCCCCCGGCTAGCGGGAGTGTCCTCCTACAATGAGCAGTTCTTC	CASTPRLAGVSSYNEQFF
-	TRBV5-4	-	TRBJ2-2	TGTGCCAGCAGCGCGATCCTCGGGAGTGAGCTGTTTTTT	CASSAILGSELFF
TRBD1	TRBV12-3/TRBV12-4	-	TRBJ1-2	TGTGCCAGCAGCTCGGACAGGAACTATGGCTACACCTTC	CASSSDRNYGYTF
TRBD1	TRBV19	-	TRBJ2-3	TGTGCCAGTAGTCTTCGACAGGGGGCGTCTAGCACAGATACGCAGTATTTT	CASSLRQGASSTDTQYF
-	TRBV28	once	TRBJ2-2	TGTGCCAGCAGCCGCGAACCGAACACCGGGGAGCTGTTTTTT	CASSREPNTGELFF